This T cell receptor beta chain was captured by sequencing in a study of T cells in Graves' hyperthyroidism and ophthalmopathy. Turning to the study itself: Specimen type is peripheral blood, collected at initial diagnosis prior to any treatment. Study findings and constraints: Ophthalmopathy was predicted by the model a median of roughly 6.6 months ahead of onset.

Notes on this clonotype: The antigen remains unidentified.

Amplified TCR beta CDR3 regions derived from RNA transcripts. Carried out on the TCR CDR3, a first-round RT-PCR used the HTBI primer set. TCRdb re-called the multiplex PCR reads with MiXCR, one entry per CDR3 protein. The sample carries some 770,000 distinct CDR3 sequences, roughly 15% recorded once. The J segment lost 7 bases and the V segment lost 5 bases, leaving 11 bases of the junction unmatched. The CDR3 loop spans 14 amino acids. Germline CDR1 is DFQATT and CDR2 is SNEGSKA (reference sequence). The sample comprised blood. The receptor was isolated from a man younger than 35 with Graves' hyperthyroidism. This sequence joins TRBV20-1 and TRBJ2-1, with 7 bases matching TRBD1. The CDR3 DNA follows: TGCAGTGCTCCGCCGGGTACAGGGGTGAATGAGCAGTTCTTC. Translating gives CSAPPGTGVNEQFF.